This T cell receptor beta chain was captured by sequencing in a study of control samples from healthy donors and cancer patients. Sequencing was performed with immunoSEQ multiplex PCR; in TCRdb, only in-frame clones are kept and a portion is missing. The data show 200,000 to 250,000 clones, 90% to 95% seen once. The CDR3 has 15 residues. Trimming pared 11 bases from V and 3 bases from J, leaving 21 bases between. Germline-derived CDR1 and CDR2 are ENHRY and SYGVKD. The chain combines TRBV10-3 with TRBJ2-3; D might be TRBD2 (5 bases). Sequences were obtained from blood. This clonotype originated in a man over 45 in good health. CDR3 in DNA: TGTGCCCCCAAAGGAAGGGAGTCTTGGACAGATACGCAGTATTTT. Translated: CAPKGRESWTDTQYF.